This T cell receptor beta chain was documented in a study of OX40 agonist ivuxolimab in advanced cancers. The length of the CDR3 is 13 residues. In germline, CDR1 is LGHNA, CDR2 YSLEER. Trimming took off 1 base at V and 1 base at J, with 3 bases between the two ends. Using immunoSEQ multiplex PCR, the repertoire was profiled, and TCRdb retains in-frame clones only, with some absent. The sample has 99,000 or so clones, approximately 93% seen once. Autoimmune disease history or systemic immunosuppression led to patients being barred. The TCR comes from an adult with an advanced solid tumor such as melanoma, head and neck, liver or kidney cancer. The sample here was CD4+ or CD8+ T cells sorted from blood, taken in a trial of the OX40 agonist ivuxolimab. This chain joins TRBV4-3 and TRBJ2-3, with no clear D. CDR3: CASSQVGTDTQYF. The CDR3 coding sequence is TGCGCCAGCAGCCAAGTTGGCACAGATACGCAGTATTTT.